This TCR beta chain was documented in a study of blood T cell repertoires in COVID-19. Study details: The analysed material was cDNA or gDNA that came from T cells, B-cell-depleted T cells, or PBMCs.

Methods used by the authors: Nucleated cell counts were estimated from reference gene primer amplification. Clones were read by immunoSEQ multiplex PCR, and TCRdb kept only the in-frame ones, dropping some. V and J calls and clone size come straight from that table; D and trimming were deduced from the DNA. Among 200,000 to 250,000 clones listed, around 83% were seen once. Germline V gives CDR1 LNHDA, CDR2 SQIVND (reference sequence). After removal of 6 bases from V and 4 bases from J, the junction contained 3 bases not matched to a gene. The CDR3 covers 13 residues. Input material: peripheral blood. The J gene is TRBJ1-1, the V gene TRBV19; 9 bases line up with TRBD1. The source of this sequence is a man older than 75 with acute or convalescent COVID-19. CDR3 bases: TGTGCCAGTAGGACGGACAGGGGCACTGAAGCTTTCTTT. Amino acid sequence: CASRTDRGTEAFF.